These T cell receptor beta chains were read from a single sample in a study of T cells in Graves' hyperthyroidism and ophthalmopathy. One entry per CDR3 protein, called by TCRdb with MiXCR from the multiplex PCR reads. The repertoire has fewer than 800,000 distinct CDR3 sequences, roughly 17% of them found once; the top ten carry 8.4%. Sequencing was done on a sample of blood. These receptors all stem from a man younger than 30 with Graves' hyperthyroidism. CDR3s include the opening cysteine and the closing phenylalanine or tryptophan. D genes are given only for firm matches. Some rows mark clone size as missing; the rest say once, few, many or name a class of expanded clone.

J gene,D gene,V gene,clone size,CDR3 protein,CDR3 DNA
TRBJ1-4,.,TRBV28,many,CASLGGPDEKLFF,TGTGCCTCTCTTGGGGGGCCTGATGAAAAACTGTTTTTT
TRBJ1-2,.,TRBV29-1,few,CSVEERSYGYTF,TGCAGCGTTGAAGAACGGAGCTATGGCTACACCTTC
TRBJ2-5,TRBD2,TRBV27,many,CASSPRISGRVGETQYF,TGTGCCAGCAGTCCACGAATCAGCGGGAGGGTTGGTGAGACCCAGTACTTC
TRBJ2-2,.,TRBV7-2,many,CASSFDGVNTGELFF,TGTGCCAGCAGCTTTGATGGGGTGAACACCGGGGAGCTGTTTTTT
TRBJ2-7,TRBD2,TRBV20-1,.,CSASPASGTLEQYF,TGCAGTGCTAGTCCCGCTAGCGGGACCCTGGAGCAGTACTTC
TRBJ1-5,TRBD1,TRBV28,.,CASSSPGTVGQPQHF,TGTGCCAGCAGTTCGCCTGGGACAGTCGGACAGCCCCAGCATTTT
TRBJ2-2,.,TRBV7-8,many,CASSLATKYRDTGELFF,TGTGCCAGCAGCTTAGCCACAAAGTACCGGGACACCGGGGAGCTGTTTTTT
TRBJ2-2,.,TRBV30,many,CAWSELPTGELFF,TGTGCCTGGAGTGAACTACCCACCGGGGAGCTGTTTTTT
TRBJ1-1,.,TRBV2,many,CASNWGGTEAFF,TGTGCCAGCAATTGGGGGGGCACTGAAGCTTTCTTT
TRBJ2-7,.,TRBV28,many,CASMGQGGNEQYF,TGTGCCAGCATGGGGCAGGGGGGAAACGAGCAGTACTTC
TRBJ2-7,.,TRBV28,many,CASSLAVYEQYF,TGTGCCAGCAGTTTAGCAGTCTACGAGCAGTACTTC
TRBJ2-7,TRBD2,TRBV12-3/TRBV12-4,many,CASRSGAAGVREQYF,TGTGCCAGCAGGTCAGGGGCAGCGGGAGTACGCGAGCAGTACTTC
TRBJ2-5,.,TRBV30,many,CAWSLSQETQYF,TGTGCCTGGTCTCTGTCGCAAGAGACCCAGTACTTC
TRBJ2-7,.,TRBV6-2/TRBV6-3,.,CASSEERAYEQYF,TGTGCCAGCAGTGAAGAGAGGGCCTACGAGCAGTACTTC
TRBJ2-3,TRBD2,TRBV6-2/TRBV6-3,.,CASSYGPSGTNTDTQYF,TGTGCCAGCAGTTATGGGCCTAGCGGGACCAACACAGATACGCAGTATTTT
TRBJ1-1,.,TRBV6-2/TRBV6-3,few,CASSYGSTGGTEAFF,TGTGCCAGCAGTTACGGGTCGACAGGTGGAACTGAAGCTTTCTTT
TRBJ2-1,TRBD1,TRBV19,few,CASSWTGVGWNEQFF,TGTGCCAGTAGTTGGACAGGGGTAGGGTGGAATGAGCAGTTCTTC
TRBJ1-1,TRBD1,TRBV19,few,CASSLTGGFTEAFF,TGTGCCAGTAGTCTCACAGGGGGCTTCACTGAAGCTTTCTTT
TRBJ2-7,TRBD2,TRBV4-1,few,CASSPFGLAGEQYF,TGCGCCAGCAGCCCCTTCGGACTAGCCGGCGAGCAGTACTTC
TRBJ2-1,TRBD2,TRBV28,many,CASSLPASGSNEQFF,TGTGCCAGCAGTTTACCCGCTAGCGGGAGCAATGAGCAGTTCTTC
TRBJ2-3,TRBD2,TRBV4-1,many,CASSLGLAGASTDTQYF,TGCGCCAGCAGCCTGGGACTAGCGGGGGCTAGCACAGATACGCAGTATTTT
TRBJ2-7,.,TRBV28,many,CASSKTGTVPWEQYF,TGTGCCAGCTCAAAGACCGGGACCGTCCCTTGGGAGCAGTACTTC
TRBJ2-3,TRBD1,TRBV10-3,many,CASGQGTDTQYF,TGTGCCAGCGGACAGGGCACAGATACGCAGTATTTT
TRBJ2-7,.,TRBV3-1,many,CASSQGRWGLEQYF,TGTGCCAGCAGCCAAGGGAGGTGGGGCCTGGAGCAGTACTTC
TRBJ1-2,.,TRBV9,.,CASSSGTYDGYTF,TGTGCCAGCAGCTCAGGGACATACGATGGCTACACCTTC
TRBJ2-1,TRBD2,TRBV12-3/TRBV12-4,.,CASSFTGTSGYNEQFF,TGTGCCAGCAGTTTTACCGGGACTAGCGGTTACAATGAGCAGTTCTTC
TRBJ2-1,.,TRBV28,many,CASSLLGFNEQFF,TGTGCCAGCAGTTTACTGGGGTTCAATGAGCAGTTCTTC
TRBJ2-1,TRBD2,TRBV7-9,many,CASSLPGGFYNEQFF,TGTGCCAGCAGCTTACCGGGAGGGTTTTACAATGAGCAGTTCTTC
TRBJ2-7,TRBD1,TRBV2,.,CASSGTGTTYEQYF,TGTGCCAGCAGCGGGACAGGGACTACCTACGAGCAGTACTTC
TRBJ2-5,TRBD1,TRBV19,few,CASSRDRVETQYF,TGTGCCAGTAGTAGGGACAGGGTGGAGACCCAGTACTTC
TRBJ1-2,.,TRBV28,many,CASGKGAGGYTF,TGTGCCAGCGGCAAGGGAGCGGGCGGCTACACCTTC
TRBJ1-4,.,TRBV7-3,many,CASSPTGRAGEKLFF,TGTGCCAGCAGTCCTACAGGGAGGGCGGGAGAAAAACTGTTTTTT
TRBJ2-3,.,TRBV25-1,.,CASSEWGSRGGATDTQYF,TGTGCCAGCAGTGAATGGGGCTCAAGGGGCGGGGCCACAGATACGCAGTATTTT
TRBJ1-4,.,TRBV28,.,CASSPRGWTNEKLFF,TGTGCCAGCAGTCCTAGGGGGTGGACTAATGAAAAACTGTTTTTT
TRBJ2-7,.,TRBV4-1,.,CASSQEHRANIYEQYF,TGCGCCAGCAGCCAAGAGCACAGGGCGAATATCTACGAGCAGTACTTC
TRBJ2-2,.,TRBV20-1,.,CSAQRRDTGELFF,TGCAGTGCCCAGAGACGAGACACCGGGGAGCTGTTTTTT
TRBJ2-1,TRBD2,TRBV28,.,CASSSYFSGRGCNEQFF,TGTGCCAGCAGTTCGTATTTTAGCGGGAGGGGTTGCAATGAGCAGTTCTTC
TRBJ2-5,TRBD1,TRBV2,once,CASSEIPPTGGGETQYF,TGTGCCAGCAGTGAAATACCCCCGACAGGGGGCGGAGAGACCCAGTACTTC
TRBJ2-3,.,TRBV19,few,CASSNAGISDTQYF,TGTGCCAGTAGTAACGCGGGAATATCAGATACGCAGTATTTT
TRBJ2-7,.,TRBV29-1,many,CSVVAAYEQYF,TGCAGCGTTGTAGCGGCCTACGAGCAGTACTTC
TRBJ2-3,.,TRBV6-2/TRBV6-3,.,CASSYSWTDTQYF,TGTGCCAGCAGTTACTCGTGGACAGATACGCAGTATTTT
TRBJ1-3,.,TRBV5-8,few,CASSPKHSTIYF,TGTGCCAGCAGCCCTAAACACAGCACCATATATTTT
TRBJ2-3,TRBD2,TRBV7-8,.,CASSLTSDSTDTQYF,TGTGCCAGCAGCTTGACTAGCGATAGCACAGATACGCAGTATTTT
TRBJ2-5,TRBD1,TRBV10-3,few,CAISESQGAEETQYF,TGTGCCATCAGTGAGTCACAGGGGGCTGAAGAGACCCAGTACTTC
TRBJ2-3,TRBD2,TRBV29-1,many,CSVTPTSADTQYF,TGCAGCGTCACCCCGACTAGCGCAGATACGCAGTATTTT
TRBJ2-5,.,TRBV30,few,CAWSVPKETQYF,TGTGCCTGGAGTGTACCGAAGGAGACCCAGTACTTC
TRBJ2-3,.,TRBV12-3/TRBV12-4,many,CASSSGPTSTDTQYF,TGTGCCAGCAGTTCTGGGCCAACTAGCACAGATACGCAGTATTTT
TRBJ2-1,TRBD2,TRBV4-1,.,CASSQKPGLAANNEQFF,TGCGCCAGCAGCCAGAAACCGGGACTAGCGGCAAACAATGAGCAGTTCTTC
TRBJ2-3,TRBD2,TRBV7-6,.,CASSLPRTSRGSTDTQYF,TGTGCCAGCAGCTTGCCCCGGACTAGTCGGGGCAGCACAGATACGCAGTATTTT
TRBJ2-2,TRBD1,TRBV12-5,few,CASGLGWQGANTGELFF,TGTGCTAGTGGTTTGGGCTGGCAGGGGGCGAACACCGGGGAGCTGTTTTTT
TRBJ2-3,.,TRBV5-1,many,CASSLKQTQPPDTQYF,TGCGCCAGCAGCTTAAAGCAGACTCAGCCCCCAGATACGCAGTATTTT
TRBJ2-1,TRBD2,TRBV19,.,CASSTRLAGVYNEQFF,TGTGCCAGTAGTACCAGGCTAGCGGGAGTCTACAATGAGCAGTTCTTC
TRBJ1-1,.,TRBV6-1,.,CASRDGTPMNTEAFF,TGTGCCAGCAGAGACGGGACACCCATGAACACTGAAGCTTTCTTT
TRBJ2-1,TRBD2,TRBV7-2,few,CASSLSFGLAGGFNEQFF,TGTGCCAGCAGCTTATCTTTCGGACTAGCGGGAGGCTTCAATGAGCAGTTCTTC
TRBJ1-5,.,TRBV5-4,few,CASSYNGQPQHF,TGTGCCAGCAGCTACAACGGTCAGCCCCAGCATTTT